This T cell receptor beta chain emerged from a study of OX40 agonist ivuxolimab in advanced cancers. The data were produced by immunoSEQ multiplex PCR, yet TCRdb's version contains in-frame clones alone and is incomplete. The sample holds around 76,000 clones; 85% are singletons and the top ten take under 0.75%. The CDR3 is made up of 13 amino acids. V dropped 7 bases and J dropped 0 bases, with 10 bases sitting between them. The germline V gene encodes CDR1 LGHNA and CDR2 YSLEER. Any history of autoimmune disease or systemic immunosuppression disqualified patients. The chain combines TRBV4-3 with TRBJ2-7; D gene ambiguous. The source was CD4+ or CD8+ T cells sorted from blood, collected in a trial of the OX40 agonist ivuxolimab. The TCR was taken from an adult with an advanced solid tumor such as melanoma, head and neck, liver or kidney cancer. CDR3 in amino acids: CASINADSYEQYF. In DNA, the CDR3 is TGCGCCAGCATCAACGCGGACTCCTACGAGCAGTACTTC.